This TCR beta chain was obtained from a study of graft-versus-host responses after intestinal transplantation (dated by TCRdb to the early 2020s). Notes on the research overall: The transplants that recipients received were multivisceral, liver-intestinal, or isolated intestinal. Anti-thymocyte globulin induction was given to all recipients, followed by maintenance tacrolimus and steroids for 2 to 4 years. Graft-versus-host and host-versus-graft alloreactive T cell clones were tracked in the graft, circulation and bone marrow after intestinal transplantation using bulk TCR-beta CDR3 sequencing. Alloreactive clones were identified by sequencing pre-transplant mixed lymphocyte reaction products and comparing these products with unstimulated pre-transplant donor and recipient T cells. A cohort of approximately 23 intestinal transplant recipients, including one retransplant, was enrolled, and a few patients lacking pretransplant specimens were excluded. Donor T cell macrochimerism was defined as a peak of at least 4% donor T cells among recipient peripheral blood mononuclear cells. Rather than going through the commercial service, samples from a few later patients were sequenced in-house on an Illumina MiSeq and processed with MiXCR. Overall study results and their limits: GvH clones were found in recipient bone marrow, and some of the GvH clones appeared earlier in ileal mucosa or blood, which is consistent with an intestinal mucosal origin. In patients with donor T cell macrochimerism, the allografts had high GvH to HvG T cell clonal ratios. Early after transplant, declines in HvG clones were associated with peak levels of circulating GvH clones. The conclusions were limited by the relatively low number and heterogeneity of the intestinal transplant patients.

Trimming takes 3 bases off V and 5 bases off J; junction bases not matched to a gene: 11. CDR1 and CDR2, looked up from the germline V gene, are SGDLS and YYNGEE. The CDR3, cysteine through phenylalanine, is 18 amino acids long. Only the CDR3 portion is preserved as DNA: 54 bases, with reading frame beginning at the first base. Points on this clone: The antigen it recognizes is unknown. No much larger clonotype is one base removed from it; base qualities were not supplied.

Library method: the immunoSEQ multiplex PCR assay. For most patients, genomic DNA was isolated with the Qiagen DNeasy Blood and Tissue Kit and shipped frozen to Adaptive Biotechnologies for TCR sequencing. For most patients, high-throughput TCR-beta CDR3 sequencing of genomic DNA was performed by Adaptive Biotechnologies. The paper's data handling went like this. TCR sequencing data for roughly 18 patients were retrieved from Adaptive's ImmunoSEQ software; a few other patients were processed with MiXCR and VDJtools. To correct CD4 versus CD8 sorting errors, any sequence found in both subsets at a frequency ratio below 5:1 was removed. CDR3 nucleotide sequences shared between donor and recipient were removed because the origin of such sequences could not be assigned. To be classed as alloreactive, a clone needed at least 2-fold expansion over unstimulated cells and a minimum CFSE-low frequency of 0.002% (template counts) or 0.001% (read counts). Clones detected in sequenced pre-transplant spleen, lymph node, or MLR CFSE-low populations of the donor or recipient were defined as mappable. The cumulative frequency of alloreactive clones was calculated as a percentage of all sequences, weighted by copy number. TCRdb obtained this table from immuneACCESS and retained in-frame rearrangements with V and J assigned. These tables miss some clones; where compared with another copy, unresolved V genes account for less than half of the shortfall, and the remainder is unexplained. V, J and clone size are those of that table, while D and trimming were read from the DNA. The sample table holds 80,000 to 100,000 clones, of which roughly 90% were seen once. The ten largest clones represent around 0.07% of the sample.

The time point label on this specimen signifies: cells obtained before transplantation from donor or recipient. CD3+CD4+ and CD3+CD8+ populations were FACS-sorted from unstimulated pre-transplant donor and recipient cells taken from spleen or lymph nodes. This receptor was taken from a human donor who was the organ donor for an intestinal transplant. The chain was built from TRBV9 and TRBJ2-5; a stretch of 15 junction bases matches TRBD2. The sample here was unstimulated CD8+ T cells sorted from spleen or lymph node cells, taken before transplant. The CDR3 amino acid sequence is: CASSAGLAGGPRWETQYF. The nucleotides are TGTGCCAGCAGCGCAGGACTAGCGGGGGGGCCTCGTTGGGAGACCCAGTACTTC.